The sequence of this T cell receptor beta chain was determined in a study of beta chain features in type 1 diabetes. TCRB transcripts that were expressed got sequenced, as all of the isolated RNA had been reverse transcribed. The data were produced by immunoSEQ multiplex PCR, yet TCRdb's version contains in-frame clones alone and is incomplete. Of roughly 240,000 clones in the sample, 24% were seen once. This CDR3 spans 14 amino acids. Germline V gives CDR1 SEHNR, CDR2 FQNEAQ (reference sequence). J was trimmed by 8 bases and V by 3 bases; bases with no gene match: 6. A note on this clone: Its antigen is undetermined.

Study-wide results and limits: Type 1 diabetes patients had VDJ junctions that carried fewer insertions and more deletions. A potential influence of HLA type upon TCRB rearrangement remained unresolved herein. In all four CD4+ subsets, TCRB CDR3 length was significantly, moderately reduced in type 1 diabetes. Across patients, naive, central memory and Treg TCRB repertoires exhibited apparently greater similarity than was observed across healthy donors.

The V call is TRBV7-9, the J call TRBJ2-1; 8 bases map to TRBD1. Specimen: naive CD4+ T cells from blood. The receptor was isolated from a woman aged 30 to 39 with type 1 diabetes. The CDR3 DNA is TGTGCCAGCAGCTTCCTCCAGGGGGCTCATGAGCAGTTCTTC. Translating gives CASSFLQGAHEQFF.